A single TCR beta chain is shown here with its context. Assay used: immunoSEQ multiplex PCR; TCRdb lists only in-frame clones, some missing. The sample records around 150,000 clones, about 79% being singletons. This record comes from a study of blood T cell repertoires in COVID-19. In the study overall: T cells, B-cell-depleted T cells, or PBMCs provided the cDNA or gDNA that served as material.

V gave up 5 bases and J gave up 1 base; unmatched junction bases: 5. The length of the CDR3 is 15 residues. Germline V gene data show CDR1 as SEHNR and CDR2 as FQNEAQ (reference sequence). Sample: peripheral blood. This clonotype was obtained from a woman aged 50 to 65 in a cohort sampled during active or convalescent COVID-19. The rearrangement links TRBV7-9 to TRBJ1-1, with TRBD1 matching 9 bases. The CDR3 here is CASSAPTGGNTEAFF. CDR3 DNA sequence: TGTGCCAGCAGCGCCCCGACAGGGGGGAACACTGAAGCTTTCTTT.